This T cell receptor (beta chain) is from a study of blood T cell repertoires in COVID-19. Study information: Collection of acute and convalescent COVID-19 samples took place in the United States, Italy and Spain.

Measured with immunoSEQ multiplex PCR; TCRdb has only the in-frame clones, and not every one. The sample contains about 140,000 clones, more than 65% of which appear only once. The sequencing input was peripheral blood. This receptor was taken from a human donor in a cohort sampled during active COVID-19.

The chain's CDR3 is CASSLDSSGGRKTQYF. The CDR3 DNA reads TGCGCCAGCAGCTTAGACTCTAGCGGGGGGCGGAAGACCCAGTACTTC. The chain combines TRBV5-1 with TRBJ2-5; the match to TRBD2 covers 11 bases. The CDR3 covers 16 residues. The trim removed 2 bases at V and 6 bases at J, leaving 9 bases unmatched. Germline CDR1 is SGHRS and CDR2 is YFSETQ.